A single sample gave rise to the 20 T cell receptor beta chains below, sequenced in a study of shared clonotypes between healthy human individuals. Method: immunoSEQ multiplex PCR; TCRdb's copy keeps in-frame clones and lacks some. The sample has 2 million to 2.5 million clones, around 92% seen once. The sample taken for sequencing was naive CD4+ T cells from PBMCs. The subset: CD45RA+ positively selected. The receptors shown here come from a man younger than 30 in good health. Some clones in this sample may be carry-over from other donors' samples.

This sequence joins TRBV2 and TRBJ1-2; D is uncertain. In germline, CDR1 is SNHLY, CDR2 FYNNEI. The V end was cut by 3 bases, the J end by 4 bases, with 15 bases between. CDR3 length equals 15 residues. This CDR3 is CASSEDGGLGYGYTF. The CDR3 nucleotides read TGTGCCAGCAGTGAGGACGGAGGGTTGGGCTATGGCTACACCTTC.

The gene calls are TRBV20-1 and TRBJ2-3; D remains ambiguous. Germline loops: CDR1 DFQATT, CDR2 SNEGSKA (reference sequence). V was trimmed by 6 bases and J by 6 bases, leaving 10 bases between them. The CDR3 spans 11 residues. The CDR3 DNA reads TGCAGTGCCAAAATCCAGGATACGCAGTATTTT. Its translation: CSAKIQDTQYF.

CDR3 loop: CASSLRAGQTYNEQFF. The CDR3 nucleotides read TGTGCCAGCAGCTTGAGGGCAGGCCAGACCTACAATGAGCAGTTCTTC. The V gene is TRBV5-5, the J gene TRBJ2-1; D is ambiguous. The V gene's germline CDR1 is SGHKS and CDR2 YYEKEE (reference sequence). The CDR3 covers 16 residues. Between the trimmed V and J ends, which lost 1 base and 2 bases, there was a span of 13 bases.

The gene calls are TRBV5-4 and TRBJ2-1, with D maybe TRBD2 (6 bases). Trimming took 2 bases from V and 7 from J, leaving 13 bases between them. The CDR3 runs to 14 residues. CDR1 and CDR2 (germline): SGHNT, YYREEE (reference sequence). As DNA, the CDR3 is TGTGCCAGCAGCTTAAAAGCGGCGGGGAATGAGCAGTTCTTC. This gives the protein CASSLKAAGNEQFF.

CDR3 coding DNA: TGTGCCAGTAGTTCGGCAGGGGGCCATAGCAATCAGCCCCAGCATTTT. The encoded protein is CASSSAGGHSNQPQHF. V is TRBV19 and J is TRBJ1-5; TRBD1 aligns across 8 bases. Germline CDR1 reads LNHDA; CDR2 reads SQIVND (reference sequence). The CDR3 runs to 16 residues. V was clipped by 5 bases and J by 0 bases; unmatched bases: 6.

J is TRBJ2-1 and V is TRBV6-1, with D possibly TRBD2 on 5 matching bases. The CDR3 runs 15 residues. Deletions cut 6 bases from V and 3 bases from J, with 15 bases between. CDR1 and CDR2 from the germline V gene are MNHNS and SASEGT. The CDR3 loop reads CASSESGRRYNEQFF. The CDR3 DNA follows: TGTGCCAGCAGCGAAAGCGGCCGGCGCTACAATGAGCAGTTCTTC.

The chain carries TRBV9 and TRBJ2-1; 9 bases are shared with TRBD2. This CDR3 has 16 residues. The V gene end was trimmed by 0 bases and the J gene end by 9 bases; junction bases not matched to a gene: 10. The germline V gene has CDR1 SGDLS and CDR2 YYNGEE. DNA for the CDR3: TGTGCCAGCAGCGTAGCTGCGGGAGGGCTTTCCGGTGAGCAGTTCTTC. It encodes CASSVAAGGLSGEQFF.

This rearrangement joins TRBV6-4 to TRBJ1-5; TRBD1 agrees at 9 bases. Germline CDR1 MRHNA, CDR2 SNTAGT. This CDR3 spans 16 amino acids. The V segment lost 8 bases and the J segment 4 bases; nucleotides outside the gene matches: 12. The CDR3 coding sequence is TGTGCCAGCCCCCGGGACAGGGCGGGGTGGAATCAGCCCCAGCATTTT. This codes for CASPRDRAGWNQPQHF.

The rearrangement joins TRBV5-1 to TRBJ1-2; 9 bases map to TRBD1. The V and J ends lost 6 bases and 7 bases, in that order; junction bases with no gene match: 13. The CDR3 is 15 residues long. Germline V gene data show CDR1 as SGHRS and CDR2 as YFSETQ. The CDR3 loop reads CASNLAPGQGSGYTF. CDR3 in DNA: TGCGCCAGCAACCTAGCACCGGGACAGGGCTCTGGCTACACCTTC.

This chain connects TRBV28 to TRBJ1-1; D ambiguous. The CDR3 totals 15 residues. Germline CDR1 reads MDHEN; CDR2 reads SYDVKM. V lost 6 bases, J lost 5 bases, and 19 bases lay in between. CDR3 region: CASSPSFSPGTEAFF. The CDR3 region has the DNA TGTGCCAGCAGCCCGAGTTTTTCCCCGGGGACTGAAGCTTTCTTT.

This clone turned up a few times. The rearrangement joins TRBV19 to TRBJ1-1; D uncertain. There are 14 residues in the CDR3. Between the trimmed V and J ends, which lost 5 bases and 3 bases, there was a span of 13 bases. The germline V gene encodes CDR1 LNHDA and CDR2 SQIVND (reference sequence). The CDR3 bases are TGTGCCAGTAGTCGTCACAAAAGGGACACTGAAGCTTTCTTT. Translating gives CASSRHKRDTEAFF.

The chain combines TRBV5-1 with TRBJ1-1; maybe TRBD1 (5 bases). This CDR3 comprises 15 residues. V shed 1 base and J shed 2 bases, with 12 bases lying between them. Germline-derived CDR1 and CDR2 are SGHRS and YFSETQ. CDR3 residues: CASSLPTGPNTEAFF. The CDR3 nucleotides read TGCGCCAGCAGCTTGCCCACAGGACCCAACACTGAAGCTTTCTTT.

The V call is TRBV9, the J call TRBJ1-2; the D gene is possibly TRBD1 (5 bases). This CDR3 is built from 13 residues. The germline gives CDR1 SGDLS, CDR2 YYNGEE. Trimming shortened V by 4 bases and J by 8 bases, and 15 bases separated the two germline ends. For the CDR3, the DNA is TGTGCCAGCAGCTTGTGGGGGGAAACGGGCTACACCTTC. This codes for CASSLWGETGYTF.

The CDR3 bases are TGTGCCTGGAACCTGCCAGGGGCTGGAAACACCATATATTTT. Translated, it gives CAWNLPGAGNTIYF. This chain uses TRBV30 with TRBJ1-3, with D maybe TRBD1 (6 bases). CDR1 is GTSNPN, CDR2 SVGIG, per germline (reference sequence). Between the trimmed V and J ends, which lost 4 bases and 2 bases, there was a span of 12 bases. The CDR3 sequence is 14 residues long.

The DNA for the CDR3 is TGTGCCAGCAGCTTACCGGGGGCAAGGTCTAATGAGCAGTTCTTC. Its protein is CASSLPGARSNEQFF. The rearrangement joins TRBV7-9 to TRBJ2-1; D is perhaps TRBD1 or TRBD2 (6 bases each). The CDR3 is 15 residues long. Germline assignment: CDR1 SEHNR and CDR2 FQNEAQ (reference sequence). The V gene lost 2 bases and the J gene lost 7 bases, with 15 bases spanning the gap.

The J gene is TRBJ2-5, the V gene TRBV4-1; D is unclear. The length of the CDR3 is 13 residues. The germline V and J ends were trimmed by 4 bases and 5 bases, with 11 bases remaining between them. From germline, CDR1 is MGHRA and CDR2 YSYEKL. The CDR3 is CASSRLFRETQYF. The CDR3 DNA reads TGCGCCAGCAGCCGTCTTTTCCGGGAGACCCAGTACTTC.

The chain recombines TRBV4-2 with TRBJ1-5; D is possibly TRBD1 (6 bases). The germline gives CDR1 LGHNA, CDR2 YNFKEQ. V shed 2 bases and J shed 5 bases, with 13 bases lying between them. This CDR3 spans 15 amino acids. This chain's CDR3 is CASSQFLEGDQPQHF. The DNA for the CDR3 is TGTGCCAGCAGCCAATTCCTAGAGGGGGATCAGCCCCAGCATTTT.

This clone has a handful of counts. This chain joins TRBV20-1 and TRBJ1-1; D remains ambiguous. This CDR3 has 9 amino acids. The germline V gene encodes CDR1 DFQATT and CDR2 SNEGSKA (reference sequence). V was pared by 2 bases and J by 6 bases, with 1 base between. This CDR3 reads CSARPEAFF. In DNA form, the CDR3 reads TGCAGTGCTAGACCTGAAGCTTTCTTT.

V gene TRBV18 combines with J gene TRBJ2-1; TRBD2 matches at 8 bases. Germline CDR1 reads KGHSH; CDR2 reads LQKENI. CDR3 size: 18 residues. After removal of 3 bases from V and 5 bases from J, the junction contained 15 bases not matched to a gene. CDR3 loop: CASSPFRLPGGPDNEQFF. DNA for the CDR3: TGTGCCAGCTCACCTTTCAGGCTACCGGGAGGGCCGGACAATGAGCAGTTCTTC.

Of note for this clone: At one boundary the junction diverges from the germline segment, which might be a read error. V and J are TRBV15 and TRBJ2-6; 11 bases line up with TRBD1. The germline V gene encodes CDR1 LNHNV and CDR2 YYDKDF (reference sequence). This CDR3 region has 15 residues. This CDR3 is CATSRPGQGANVLTF. The CDR3 nucleotides read TGTGCCACCAGCAGACCAGGACAGGGGGCAAACGTCCTGACTTTC.